A single sample is the source of the 32 T cell receptor beta chains below, sequenced in a study of cytomegalovirus exposure and HLA in healthy donors. 13 Jbeta primers and 60 Vbeta primers were used for the PCR. Sequencing used immunoSEQ multiplex PCR; TCRdb keeps in-frame clones, though not all of them. The top ten hold 3.8% of the sample, which has 200,000 to 250,000 clones, 60% to 80% seen once. The sequenced sample was PBMCs. All receptors come from a male donor in good health and CMV-seronegative.

The genes are TRBV4-1 and TRBJ2-7; 13 positions agree with TRBD2. The V and J ends lost 1 base and 3 bases, in that order; junction bases with no gene match: 3. This CDR3 is built from 16 residues. Germline-derived CDR1 and CDR2 are MGHRA and YSYEKL. The CDR3 sequence is CASSQATSGRIYEQYF. CDR3 nucleotide sequence: TGCGCCAGCAGCCAAGCGACTAGCGGGAGGATCTACGAGCAGTACTTC.

The gene calls are TRBV9 and TRBJ2-7; TRBD2 agrees at 7 bases. Unmatched junction bases numbered 6, after V lost 0 bases and J lost 3 bases. The CDR3 loop spans 15 amino acids. Germline lookup yields CDR1 SGDLS and CDR2 YYNGEE. CDR3 sequence (DNA): TGTGCCAGCAGCGTAGGGGCGGGAGTTAACTACGAGCAGTACTTC. This codes for CASSVGAGVNYEQYF.

This chain connects TRBV28 to TRBJ1-3; possibly TRBD1 for D (5 bases). V lost 2 bases and J lost 0, with 17 bases in between. The germline V gene has CDR1 MDHEN and CDR2 SYDVKM. The CDR3 extends over 18 amino acids. The DNA for the CDR3 is TGTGCCAGCAGTTTAATCCTCTCTCAGGGCCCCTCTGGAAACACCATATATTTT. It yields the protein CASSLILSQGPSGNTIYF.

This rearrangement joins TRBV19 to TRBJ1-5; 8 nucleotides line up with TRBD1. The CDR3 spans 15 residues. Germline CDR1 and CDR2: LNHDA and SQIVND (reference sequence). The trim removed 0 bases at V and 3 bases at J, leaving 1 base unmatched. The CDR3 nucleotides are TGTGCCAGTAGTATAGACAGGGGGCCCAATCAGCCCCAGCATTTT. This gives the protein CASSIDRGPNQPQHF. Full variable domain (remainder filled in from reference TRBV19 and TRBJ1-5): DGGITQSPKYLFRKEGQNVTLSCEQNLNHDAMYWYRQDPGQGLRLIYYSQIVNDFQKGDIAEGYSVSREKKESFPLTVTSAQKNPTAFYLCASSIDRGPNQPQHFGDGTRLSIL.

On this clone: Distinct nucleotide sequences in the sample also encode this CDR3. V is TRBV15 and J is TRBJ2-7; 8 nucleotides match TRBD1. The CDR3 is 14 amino acids. Germline lookup yields CDR1 LNHNV and CDR2 YYDKDF (reference sequence). J lost 1 base, V lost 1 base, and 0 bases had no gene match. Here the CDR3 reads CATSRGTGSYEQYF. CDR3 DNA sequence: TGTGCCACCAGCAGAGGGACAGGGTCCTACGAGCAGTACTTC.

The genes are TRBV28 and TRBJ1-4; 11 bases agree with TRBD1. J lost 6 bases, V lost 2 bases, and 2 bases had no gene match. The CDR3 sequence is 15 residues long. The germline V gene encodes CDR1 MDHEN and CDR2 SYDVKM. The chain's CDR3 is CASSLGGQGDEKLFF. The CDR3 region has the DNA TGTGCCAGCAGTTTAGGGGGACAGGGGGATGAAAAACTGTTTTTT.

This rearrangement joins TRBV9 to TRBJ2-7; TRBD2 agrees at 10 bases. This CDR3 is built from 18 residues. Germline CDR1 and CDR2: SGDLS and YYNGEE. V shed 3 bases, J shed 4 bases, and the junction held 16 bases outside the gene matches. The CDR3 DNA sequence: TGTGCCAGCAGCGCAAGGGGGGCTAGCGGGAGCCTTGTTTACGAGCAGTACTTC. It yields the protein CASSARGASGSLVYEQYF.

The chain uses TRBV10-3 and TRBJ1-3, with TRBD1 matching over 7 bases. Germline CDR1 is ENHRY and CDR2 is SYGVKD. Trimming took 3 bases from V and 2 from J; bases not matched to a gene: 7. This CDR3 contains 16 residues. The CDR3 DNA reads as TGTGCCATCAGTGACTCGACAGGGACGGCTGGAAACACCATATATTTT. This sequence encodes CAISDSTGTAGNTIYF.

This chain uses TRBV9 with TRBJ1-2, with a weak D call TRBD1 (5 bases). This CDR3 is built from 13 residues. Germline V gives CDR1 SGDLS, CDR2 YYNGEE. V lost 6 bases, J lost 6 bases, and 15 bases lay in between. In nucleotides, the CDR3 is TGTGCCAGCAATGGGGGTGGGAGGGATGGCTACACCTTC. Translated: CASNGGGRDGYTF.

This sequence joins TRBV18 and TRBJ2-1; TRBD2 matches 9 bases. The CDR3 contains 15 residues. Germline CDR1 reads KGHSH; CDR2 reads LQKENI. V was pared by 2 bases and J by 10 bases, with 9 bases of the junction left unmatched. The CDR3 nucleotides are TGTGCCAGCTCACCAATTGCGGGAGGGGCTAGCGAGCAGTTCTTC. Its protein product is CASSPIAGGASEQFF.

This chain connects TRBV28 to TRBJ2-2; TRBD1 matches 7 bases. The CDR3 extends over 16 amino acids. V shed 4 bases, J shed 2 bases, and the junction held 7 bases outside the gene matches. The germline gives CDR1 MDHEN, CDR2 SYDVKM. The CDR3 region is CASSSPGQANTGELFF. In DNA form, the CDR3 reads TGTGCCAGCAGTTCCCCAGGACAGGCTAACACCGGGGAGCTGTTTTTT.

Details on this clone: The identical CDR3 is also encoded by other nucleotide sequences in the sample. The chain recombines TRBV2 with TRBJ2-7; unclear D gene. V was clipped by 1 base and J by 2 bases, with 6 bases between them. The CDR3 spans 13 residues. The germline V gene encodes CDR1 SNHLY and CDR2 FYNNEI. CDR3 protein: CASSEGQTYEQYF. CDR3 bases: TGTGCCAGCAGTGAAGGGCAGACCTACGAGCAGTACTTC.

The DNA of the CDR3 is TGTGCCAGCAGCGTCTCCGGGACAGGCTCCTACGAGCAGTACTTC. As protein: CASSVSGTGSYEQYF. The chain joins TRBV7-9 to TRBJ2-7; 8 bases match TRBD1. In germline, CDR1 is SEHNR, CDR2 FQNEAQ (reference sequence). The CDR3 is 15 residues long. V lost 5 bases to trimming and J lost 0 bases; unmatched junction nucleotides: 6.

The chain has TRBV13 and TRBJ2-3, with 10 bases lining up with TRBD2. Trimming cost V 4 bases and J 3 bases; bases outside gene matches: 4. The germline gives CDR1 PRHDT, CDR2 FYEKMQ (reference sequence). The CDR3 is made up of 15 amino acids. In nucleotides, the CDR3 is TGTGCCAGCAGCTATTCTAGCGGGAGTACAGATACGCAGTATTTT. Translated: CASSYSSGSTDTQYF.

The rearrangement links TRBV29-1 to TRBJ2-1, with a weak D call TRBD2 (5 bases). The CDR3 covers 15 residues. With 5 bases removed from V and 0 bases from J, the gap between germline ends came to 14 bases. CDR1 is SQVTM and CDR2 is ANQGSEA in the germline V gene. The CDR3 nucleotides read TGCAGCGTTTTGAGGGTTTCGGGCTCCTACAATGAGCAGTTCTTC. As protein: CSVLRVSGSYNEQFF.

This rearrangement joins TRBV28 to TRBJ2-3; 8 nucleotides line up with TRBD1. CDR3 length: 16 amino acids. The germline V gene encodes CDR1 MDHEN and CDR2 SYDVKM. The J segment lost 2 bases and the V segment lost 6 bases, leaving 10 bases of the junction unmatched. The CDR3 region is CASRTGARGDTDTQYF. The CDR3 DNA reads TGTGCCAGCAGGACAGGGGCGAGGGGCGACACAGATACGCAGTATTTT.

The V gene is TRBV5-4, the J gene TRBJ2-2, with D possibly TRBD1 on 6 matching bases. Germline V CDR1 and CDR2: SGHNT, YYREEE (reference sequence). This CDR3 has 15 amino acids. Between the trimmed V and J ends, which lost 0 bases and 6 bases, there was a span of 12 bases. The CDR3 loop reads CASSLEPGESGELFF. The CDR3 region has the DNA TGTGCCAGCAGCTTGGAGCCAGGGGAGTCCGGGGAGCTGTTTTTT.

The count of this clone is one. This may stem from a read error, because a much larger clone lies one nucleotide away. The chain's CDR3 is CASSYRGNQPQHF. The CDR3 DNA is TGTGCCAGCAGTTACAGGGGCAATCAGCCCCAGCATTTT. J is TRBJ1-5 and V is TRBV2; a possible D gene is TRBD1 (6 bases). CDR1 SNHLY and CDR2 FYNNEI come from the germline V gene. V dropped 5 bases and J dropped 2 bases, with 7 bases sitting between them. The CDR3 sequence is 13 residues long.

The chain has TRBV29-1 and TRBJ2-7; D possibly corresponds to TRBD2 (5 bases). Germline lookup yields CDR1 SQVTM and CDR2 ANQGSEA. Trimming left V 4 bases short and J 2 bases short, with 9 bases between. The CDR3 loop spans 12 amino acids. CDR3 nucleotides: TGCAGCGTTGTTCGGGGAACCTACGAGCAGTACTTC. Its translation is CSVVRGTYEQYF.

The gene calls are TRBV4-1 and TRBJ2-5; perhaps TRBD1 as D (6 bases). CDR3 length: 15 residues. The germline V and J ends were trimmed by 1 base and 11 bases, with 20 bases remaining between them. Per germline, CDR1 MGHRA and CDR2 YSYEKL. CDR3 residues: CASSQARGLLREQYF. CDR3 coding DNA: TGCGCCAGCAGCCAAGCCAGGGGTCTCTTGAGGGAGCAGTACTTC.

The chain has TRBV5-1 and TRBJ2-5, with 9 bases identical to TRBD2. Per the germline V gene, CDR1 is SGHRS and CDR2 is YFSETQ. V lost 9 bases to trimming and J lost 4 bases; unmatched junction nucleotides: 13. The CDR3 consists of 15 residues. This CDR3 reads CATQQRAAGGETQYF. CDR3 coding DNA: TGCGCCACCCAGCAAAGGGCAGCGGGAGGAGAGACCCAGTACTTC.

V gene TRBV5-1 combines with J gene TRBJ2-1; the match to TRBD2 covers 8 bases. In germline, CDR1 is SGHRS, CDR2 YFSETQ. The CDR3 length is 14 residues. V was clipped by 3 bases and J by 6 bases; unmatched bases: 5. For the CDR3, the DNA is TGCGCCAGCAGCTACGGGAGGGCCCTCAATGAGCAGTTCTTC. Protein sequence: CASSYGRALNEQFF.

V is TRBV2 and J is TRBJ1-5; D unresolved. Germline CDR1 SNHLY, CDR2 FYNNEI. Trimming shortened V by 1 base and J by 4 bases, and 8 bases separated the two germline ends. The CDR3 sequence is 14 residues long. In nucleotides, the CDR3 is TGTGCCAGCAGTGAAGATGGAGGGAATCAGCCCCAGCATTTT. Its translation: CASSEDGGNQPQHF.

This clone has only one observation. This chain uses TRBV9 with TRBJ1-1; 7 bases align to TRBD1. Germline V lookup: CDR1 SGDLS, CDR2 YYNGEE. J was trimmed by 5 bases and V by 3 bases; bases with no gene match: 7. The CDR3 totals 14 residues. The CDR3 reads CASSATGLRTEAFF. CDR3 coding DNA: TGTGCCAGCAGCGCGACAGGGTTGAGGACTGAAGCTTTCTTT. Full variable domain (remainder filled in from reference TRBV9 and TRBJ1-1): DSGVTQTPKHLITATGQRVTLRCSPRSGDLSVYWYQQSLDQGLQFLIQYYNGEERAKGNILERFSAQQFPDLHSELNLSSLELGDSALYFCASSATGLRTEAFFGQGTRLTVV.

The V and J genes are TRBV6-1 and TRBJ1-5; D gene ambiguous. V dropped 7 bases and J dropped 1 base, with 11 bases sitting between them. Germline values: CDR1 MNHNS, CDR2 SASEGT. This CDR3 has 14 residues. The DNA of the CDR3 is TGTGCCAGCACAAAGCGCCGGAGCAATCAGCCCCAGCATTTT. Translating it yields CASTKRRSNQPQHF.

The J gene is TRBJ2-1, the V gene TRBV19; 9 nucleotides align to TRBD2. The V gene's germline CDR1 is LNHDA and CDR2 SQIVND (reference sequence). Trimming at V came to 7 bases and at J to 5 bases, leaving 6 bases not matched to a gene. The CDR3 covers 14 residues. This chain's CDR3 is CASTRREGNNEQFF. The CDR3, as DNA: TGTGCCAGTACCAGGCGGGAGGGGAACAATGAGCAGTTCTTC.

The V call is TRBV5-1, the J call TRBJ2-5; 8 bases align to TRBD1. Gene TRBJ2-7 matches the end of the DNA better, so the J call may be wrong. The germline CDR1 and CDR2 sequences are SGHRS and YFSETQ. The CDR3 has 17 residues. In DNA form, the CDR3 reads TGCGCCAGCAGGTCTTCCGGGACAGGACTCCTTTCCTACGAGCAGTACTTC. Translated, it gives CASRSSGTGLLSYEQYF.

The count of this clone is one. J is TRBJ1-6 and V is TRBV14, with D unresolved. In germline, CDR1 is SGHDN, CDR2 FVKESK. The CDR3 runs 16 residues. Deletions cut 5 bases from V and 10 bases from J, with 21 bases between. CDR3: CASSFFRRTGGSPLHF. In DNA form, the CDR3 reads TGTGCCAGCAGCTTCTTCAGGCGGACCGGAGGGTCACCCCTCCACTTT.

This sequence joins TRBV29-1 and TRBJ2-5; possible D gene TRBD2, 6 bases. Germline V CDR1 and CDR2: SQVTM, ANQGSEA. This CDR3 is built from 11 residues. V lost 4 bases, J lost 5 bases, and 8 bases lay in between. CDR3 DNA sequence: TGCAGCGTTGGGGGGGATGAGACCCAGTACTTC. Translation: CSVGGDETQYF. The complete variable domain, with remaining parts taken from reference TRBV29-1 and TRBJ2-5, reads SAVISQKPSRDICQRGTSLTIQCQVDSQVTMMFWYRQQPGQSLTLIATANQGSEATYESGFVIDKFPISRPNLTFSTLTVSNMSPEDSSIYLCSVGGDETQYFGPGTRLLVL.

There are a few counts of this clone. The chain employs TRBV7-9 and TRBJ2-7; 7 bases agree with TRBD1. Germline CDR1 reads SEHNR; CDR2 reads FQNEAQ (reference sequence). The CDR3 consists of 14 residues. Unmatched junction bases numbered 9, after V lost 5 bases and J lost 5 bases. CDR3 coding DNA: TGTGCCAGCAGCCAGGGGGACAGAACCCACGAGCAGTACTTC. It yields the protein CASSQGDRTHEQYF.

The chain is built from TRBV19 and TRBJ1-5; 9 bases map to TRBD1. The CDR3 contains 17 residues. From germline, CDR1 is LNHDA and CDR2 SQIVND (reference sequence). J lost 6 bases, V lost 3 bases, and 12 bases had no gene match. This CDR3 reads CASSIREVGTGFQPQHF. Written as DNA, the CDR3 is TGTGCCAGTAGTATTCGAGAAGTTGGGACAGGGTTTCAGCCCCAGCATTTT.

The J gene is TRBJ1-1, the V gene TRBV15, with D maybe TRBD1 (6 bases). The CDR3 spans 14 residues. Germline V gives CDR1 LNHNV, CDR2 YYDKDF (reference sequence). The germline V and J ends were trimmed by 5 bases and 3 bases, with 13 bases remaining between them. The CDR3 coding sequence is TGTGCCACCAGCGTGGACAGCGATTACACTGAAGCTTTCTTT. Translation: CATSVDSDYTEAFF.